One T cell receptor beta chain is described in this entry. Its antigen remains unknown. This PCR relied on a set of 60 Vbeta primers and 13 Jbeta primers. Libraries were prepared by immunoSEQ multiplex PCR; TCRdb keeps only in-frame clonotypes and omits some of them. The sample contains 100,000 to 150,000 clones, approximately 87% of which appear only once. CDR1 is SNHLY and CDR2 is FYNNEI in the germline V gene. With 5 bases removed from V and 1 base from J, the gap between germline ends came to 5 bases. The CDR3 is 12 amino acids. This entry comes from a study of cytomegalovirus exposure and HLA in healthy donors. Findings of the study overall: A later analysis showed that HLA-associated TCR beta chains had undergone more clonal expansion than equally common others.

The V call is TRBV2, the J call TRBJ2-5; TRBD1 might be the D (5 bases). The clonotype was recovered from a man aged 40-50 years in good health and CMV-seronegative. The sample comprised PBMCs. The CDR3 here is CASSRGQETQYF. As DNA, the CDR3 is TGTGCCAGCAGTAGGGGCCAAGAGACCCAGTACTTC.